The 9 T cell receptor beta chains below all came from one sample that was sequenced in a study of blood T cell repertoires in COVID-19. The method was immunoSEQ multiplex PCR; TCRdb's version includes in-frame clones alone and lacks a portion of them. The table includes about 130,000 clones, approximately 81% detected once. The sequenced material came from peripheral blood. The receptors here all came from a man in his sixties with acute or convalescent COVID-19.

The chain joins TRBV6-5 to TRBJ1-1; D gene uncertain. From germline, CDR1 is MNHEY and CDR2 SVGAGI. CDR3 length: 14 residues. Trimming stripped 2 bases from V and 5 bases from J, with 12 bases between. The CDR3 nucleotides read TGTGCCAGCAGTTACGAGGGCCGAGGGACTGAAGCTTTCTTT. It encodes CASSYEGRGTEAFF.

The chain links TRBV29-1 to TRBJ2-7; the match to TRBD1 covers 7 bases. CDR3 length equals 13 residues. Germline lookup yields CDR1 SQVTM and CDR2 ANQGSEA. V shed 2 bases and J 5 bases; nucleotides not matched to a gene: 6. CDR3 coding DNA: TGCAGCGTTGAAACTCAGGGGGTAGACGAGCAGTACTTC. Residues: CSVETQGVDEQYF.

Only one count was recorded for this clone. As DNA, the CDR3 is TGTGCCAGCAGCTCGACAGGGGGGACTCAAGAGACCCAGTACTTC. Residues: CASSSTGGTQETQYF. The V call is TRBV7-3, the J call TRBJ2-5; 9 bases are a match to TRBD1. The CDR3 extends over 15 amino acids. Germline CDR1 SGHTA, CDR2 FQGTGA. Unmatched junction bases numbered 5, after V lost 4 bases and J lost 2 bases.

The chain joins TRBV9 to TRBJ2-3; D gene uncertain. The CDR3 is 15 residues long. Trimming removed 0 bases from V and 0 bases from J, with 8 bases in between. The germline V gene has CDR1 SGDLS and CDR2 YYNGEE. CDR3 loop: CASSVGGGSTDTQYF. CDR3 DNA: TGTGCCAGCAGCGTAGGTGGCGGCAGCACAGATACGCAGTATTTT.

CDR3 in DNA: TGTGCCAGCAGCTCTACTACAGGGAACTATGGCTACACCTTC. Its translation is CASSSTTGNYGYTF. The rearrangement joins TRBV7-9 to TRBJ1-2, with a possible D match to TRBD1 (6 bases). The V end lost 4 bases, the J end lost 2 bases, and 11 bases lay between the germline ends. The CDR3 runs to 14 residues. Germline V gene sequence: CDR1 SEHNR, CDR2 FQNEAQ (reference sequence).

This clone was seen a few times. CDR3 protein: CSVNGRLGTREAFF. In nucleotides, the CDR3 is TGCAGCGTTAACGGCCGACTCGGAACTAGGGAAGCTTTCTTT. The chain employs TRBV29-1 and TRBJ1-1; no clear D gene. The CDR3 covers 14 residues. Trimming cost V 5 bases and J 8 bases, with 21 bases left between them. The germline gives CDR1 SQVTM, CDR2 ANQGSEA.

The V gene is TRBV4-1, the J gene TRBJ1-5; D not certain. The CDR3 loop spans 16 amino acids. The V gene's germline CDR1 is MGHRA and CDR2 YSYEKL. Trimming took off 1 base at V and 6 bases at J, with 16 bases between the two ends. CDR3 amino acids: CASSQVAGAGPQPQHF. The CDR3 DNA follows: TGCGCCAGCAGCCAAGTAGCGGGAGCAGGTCCTCAGCCCCAGCATTTT.

The J gene is TRBJ2-7, the V gene TRBV2, with D perhaps matching TRBD1 (6 bases). CDR3 length: 12 amino acids. Trimming shortened V by 4 bases and J by 4 bases, and 8 bases separated the two germline ends. Per germline, CDR1 SNHLY and CDR2 FYNNEI. CDR3 in DNA: TGTGCCAGCAGTGCGGACAGTTACGAGCAGTACTTC. It is translated as CASSADSYEQYF.

This clone was observed a single time. This sequence joins TRBV19 and TRBJ1-2; 7 nucleotides align to TRBD1. The CDR3 extends over 14 amino acids. Looked up from germline, CDR1 is LNHDA and CDR2 is SQIVND (reference sequence). V was pared by 5 bases and J by 8 bases, with 11 bases of the junction left unmatched. Here the CDR3 DNA reads TGTGCCAGTAGTGTTGGGACAGTCCCACGGGGCTACACCTTC. Amino acid sequence: CASSVGTVPRGYTF. The variable domain in full, completed from reference TRBV19 and TRBJ1-2, reads DGGITQSPKYLFRKEGQNVTLSCEQNLNHDAMYWYRQDPGQGLRLIYYSQIVNDFQKGDIAEGYSVSREKKESFPLTVTSAQKNPTAFYLCASSVGTVPRGYTFGSGTRLTVV.